Listed here are 25 T cell receptor beta chains from one sample, sequenced in a study of blood T cell repertoires in COVID-19. Repertoires were generated with immunoSEQ multiplex PCR, while TCRdb's copy carries only in-frame clones and drops some. Among roughly 200,000 clones, nearly 90% were seen once, and the ten largest hold 2% to 2.5%. Material for sequencing was PBMCs or T cells enriched from blood (not recorded which). The receptors stem from a woman between 40 and 50 years old with acute COVID-19.

This sequence joins TRBV2 and TRBJ2-5, with 13 bases lining up with TRBD2. Germline V gene data show CDR1 as SNHLY and CDR2 as FYNNEI. Trimming at V came to 5 bases and at J to 2 bases, leaving 5 bases not matched to a gene. The CDR3 is 16 residues long. The CDR3 nucleotides are TGTGCCAGCAGTTACAGGACTAGCGGGGGACAAGAGACCCAGTACTTC. This encodes CASSYRTSGGQETQYF.

For this clone: Other nucleotide sequences from this sample produce the same CDR3. The chain links TRBV2 to TRBJ2-2, with 11 nucleotides matching TRBD1. The J segment lost 5 bases and the V segment lost 6 bases, leaving 2 bases of the junction unmatched. This CDR3 is 14 amino acids long. Per germline, CDR1 SNHLY and CDR2 FYNNEI. The CDR3 region has the DNA TGTGCCAGCAGGGGACAGGGGGGAACCGGGGAGCTGTTTTTT. It yields the protein CASRGQGGTGELFF. Full variable domain (rest looked up from reference TRBV2 and TRBJ2-2): EPEVTQTPSHQVTQMGQEVILRCVPISNHLYFYWYRQILGQKVEFLVSFYNNEISEKSEIFDDQFSVERPDGSNFTLKIRSTKLEDSAMYFCASRGQGGTGELFFGEGSRLTVL.

The chain recombines TRBV9 with TRBJ1-2; D unresolved. The germline CDR1 and CDR2 sequences are SGDLS and YYNGEE. The CDR3 totals 15 residues. Between the trimmed V and J ends, which lost 4 bases and 2 bases, there was a span of 15 bases. CDR3 coding DNA: TGTGCCAGCAGCCCCAACCCGGAGTTAAACTATGGCTACACCTTC. Amino acid sequence: CASSPNPELNYGYTF.

In DNA form, the CDR3 reads TGTGCCAGCTCACTGTTGGGGAACAGGGGCGCTATGAACACTGAAGCTTTCTTT. Protein: CASSLLGNRGAMNTEAFF. The chain combines TRBV18 with TRBJ1-1, with 7 bases that match TRBD1. The V segment lost 4 bases and the J segment 0 bases; nucleotides outside the gene matches: 14. Germline CDR1 reads KGHSH; CDR2 reads LQKENI. The CDR3 runs to 18 residues.

This chain uses TRBV5-1 with TRBJ2-1; D gene ambiguous. Germline V gene lookup returns CDR1 SGHRS and CDR2 YFSETQ. V lost 1 base and J 8 bases, leaving 7 bases between the germline ends. CDR3 size: 12 residues. CDR3 amino acids: CASSLYTYEQFF. DNA for the CDR3: TGCGCCAGCAGCTTGTACACATATGAGCAGTTCTTC.

The J gene is TRBJ2-1, the V gene TRBV5-1; D uncertain. The CDR3 extends over 13 amino acids. Germline V gives CDR1 SGHRS, CDR2 YFSETQ. V lost 5 bases to trimming and J lost 3 bases, with 9 bases between them. The CDR3 coding sequence is TGCGCCAGCAGGTTCGCAGACTACAATGAGCAGTTCTTC. Its translation is CASRFADYNEQFF.

This clone was seen just once. This rearrangement joins TRBV20-1 to TRBJ2-7, with 7 bases fitting TRBD2. V was clipped by 3 bases and J by 3 bases; unmatched bases: 8. Germline-derived CDR1 and CDR2 are DFQATT and SNEGSKA (reference sequence). The CDR3 consists of 14 residues. CDR3 sequence (DNA): TGCAGTGCTAGTGGGGGGGGGATGGACTACGAGCAGTACTTC. Its protein product is CSASGGGMDYEQYF.

This clone was seen more than once but under ten times. The rearrangement links TRBV5-1 to TRBJ2-1; 12 bases agree with TRBD2. Germline assignment: CDR1 SGHRS and CDR2 YFSETQ. The CDR3 extends over 16 amino acids. Trimming removed 0 bases from V and 4 bases from J; junction bases left unmatched: 2. The CDR3, as DNA: TGCGCCAGCAGCTTGGGGACTAGCGGGACTTACAATGAGCAGTTCTTC. This codes for CASSLGTSGTYNEQFF. Supplemented by reference TRBV5-1 and TRBJ2-1, the full variable domain reads KAGVTQTPRYLIKTRGQQVTLSCSPISGHRSVSWYQQTPGQGLQFLFEYFSETQRNKGNFPGRFSGRQFSNSRSEMNVSTLELGDSALYLCASSLGTSGTYNEQFFGPGTRLTVL.

The chain employs TRBV12-3 or TRBV12-4 and TRBJ1-1; D not resolved. V gave up 3 bases and J gave up 10 bases, with 9 bases separating them. The CDR3 loop spans 11 amino acids. The CDR3 nucleotides are TGTGCCAGCAGTTTCCAGGAACGAGCTTTCTTT. It yields the protein CASSFQERAFF.

The J gene is TRBJ2-3, the V gene TRBV18; D possibly corresponds to TRBD2 (6 bases). This CDR3 region has 13 residues. Germline V gene sequence: CDR1 KGHSH, CDR2 LQKENI. Trimming stripped 4 bases from V and 4 bases from J, with 9 bases between. The CDR3 DNA follows: TGTGCCAGCTCACGGAGGGACTCAGATACGCAGTATTTT. It translates to CASSRRDSDTQYF.

This chain links TRBV19 with TRBJ2-2, with 9 bases identical to TRBD1. CDR1 is LNHDA, CDR2 SQIVND, per germline (reference sequence). J lost 5 bases, V lost 7 bases, and 8 bases had no gene match. This CDR3 has 15 amino acids. The CDR3 is CASTETGGWTGELFF. DNA of the CDR3: TGTGCCAGTACCGAGACAGGGGGATGGACCGGGGAGCTGTTTTTT.

The chain carries TRBV5-4 and TRBJ2-1, with D unclear. CDR3 length: 14 residues. V was shortened by 2 bases and J by 5 bases, with 11 bases between the two germline ends. Germline V gives CDR1 SGHNT, CDR2 YYREEE (reference sequence). CDR3 DNA sequence: TGTGCCAGCAGCTTCGCGGAAACTGACAATGAGCAGTTCTTC. Translation: CASSFAETDNEQFF.

This clone was detected a few times. The gene calls are TRBV6-6 and TRBJ2-7, with 13 bases identical to TRBD2. The V and J ends lost 2 bases and 5 bases, in that order; junction bases with no gene match: 6. The CDR3 is 16 amino acids. The germline V gene encodes CDR1 MNHNY and CDR2 SVGAGI (reference sequence). CDR3 DNA: TGTGCCAGCAGTTACCGGCCCGGGACTAGCGGGAACGAGCAGTACTTC. Its protein is CASSYRPGTSGNEQYF.

The chain has TRBV2 and TRBJ2-7; TRBD2 matches 9 bases. Per germline, CDR1 SNHLY and CDR2 FYNNEI. Trimming cost V 6 bases and J 4 bases; bases outside gene matches: 13. The length of the CDR3 is 16 residues. The chain's CDR3 is CASSHGTSSVKYEQYF. In DNA form, the CDR3 reads TGTGCCAGCAGCCACGGGACTAGCTCTGTGAAGTACGAGCAGTACTTC.

This clone was seen more than once but under ten times. This sequence joins TRBV6-2 or TRBV6-3 and TRBJ2-7; D remains ambiguous. The CDR3 sequence is 14 residues long. The germline V gene has CDR1 MNHEY and CDR2 SVGEGT. V was trimmed by 6 bases and J by 2 bases, leaving 14 bases between them. The CDR3 DNA reads as TGTGCCAGCAGGCCTCCTCAGCGTCCCTACGAGCAGTACTTC. Its protein is CASRPPQRPYEQYF.

This chain joins TRBV27 and TRBJ2-1, with a weak D call TRBD2 (6 bases). With 2 bases removed from V and 8 bases from J, the gap between germline ends came to 25 bases. CDR1 MNHEY and CDR2 SMNVEV come from the germline V gene (reference sequence). CDR3 length: 18 amino acids. CDR3 residues: CASSLIGVGGRAGDEQFF. In nucleotides, the CDR3 is TGTGCCAGCAGTTTAATTGGAGTCGGGGGACGGGCCGGGGATGAGCAGTTCTTC.

The chain couples TRBV21-1 to TRBJ1-4; the table assigns TRBD1, which was not confirmed against the DNA. TRBV21-1 is a recognized pseudogene. The CDR3 has 16 amino acids. CDR3 region: CAARPRSERGGEKLFF. In DNA form, the CDR3 reads TGTGCCGCTAGGCCGCGGTCTGAAAGGGGCGGTGAAAAACTGTTTTTT.

The chain is built from TRBV2 and TRBJ2-4; the D gene is possibly TRBD1 (5 bases). CDR1 and CDR2 from the germline V gene are SNHLY and FYNNEI. V was clipped by 6 bases and J by 8 bases, with 11 bases between them. CDR3 size: 12 residues. For the CDR3, the DNA is TGTGCCAGCAGAACGACAGTAGACATTCAGTACTTC. It is translated as CASRTTVDIQYF.

A note on this clone: This same CDR3 is encoded by further DNA sequences in the sample. The chain links TRBV5-4 to TRBJ2-1, with no clear D. This CDR3 has 14 residues. V lost 1 base, J lost 5 bases, and 10 bases lay in between. Germline CDR1 is SGHNT and CDR2 is YYREEE (reference sequence). CDR3 residues: CASSLPSENNEQFF. The CDR3 DNA reads TGTGCCAGCAGCTTGCCCAGCGAGAACAATGAGCAGTTCTTC.

V gene TRBV19 combines with J gene TRBJ1-1, with D uncertain. CDR1 and CDR2 (germline): LNHDA, SQIVND (reference sequence). Trimming pared 5 bases from V and 6 bases from J, leaving 13 bases between. This CDR3 is built from 13 residues. The CDR3 nucleotides are TGTGCCAGTAGTTCGTGGGCCCCGGCTGAAGCTTTCTTT. The encoded protein is CASSSWAPAEAFF.

The chain recombines TRBV11-2 with TRBJ1-2; D possibly corresponds to TRBD1 (5 bases). Germline V gives CDR1 SGHAT, CDR2 FQNNGV. Deletions cut 1 base from V and 1 base from J, with 7 bases between. The CDR3 loop spans 14 amino acids. CDR3 amino acids: CASSLVQGNYGYTF. DNA of the CDR3: TGTGCCAGCAGCTTAGTTCAGGGTAACTATGGCTACACCTTC.

The chain links TRBV6-5 to TRBJ2-7; TRBD1 matches at 7 bases. In germline, CDR1 is MNHEY, CDR2 SVGAGI. The CDR3 consists of 13 residues. V dropped 1 base and J dropped 3; count of bases not matched to a gene: 0. The CDR3 region has the DNA TGTGCCAGCAGTTACTACAGGGGCTACGAGCAGTACTTC. It encodes CASSYYRGYEQYF.

This clone was recorded once. V usage is TRBV14 and J usage is TRBJ1-4, with TRBD1 matching 7 bases. The CDR3 runs 15 residues. Germline CDR1 and CDR2: SGHDN and FVKESK. The J segment lost 4 bases and the V segment lost 2 bases, leaving 4 bases of the junction unmatched. CDR3 DNA: TGTGCCAGCAGCCAATGGACAGGAGTTAATGAAAAACTGTTTTTT. It codes for CASSQWTGVNEKLFF.

In DNA, the CDR3 is TGTGCTAGTGGTTTGGTAGCGGGCCGGGCCGGCTCTGGCTACACCTTC. It yields the protein CASGLVAGRAGSGYTF. The rearrangement links TRBV12-5 to TRBJ1-2; the D is unclear. CDR1 is LGHNT, CDR2 FRNRAP, per germline. V was shortened by 0 bases and J by 7 bases, with 18 bases between the two germline ends. The CDR3 consists of 16 residues.

The chain joins TRBV11-2 to TRBJ2-3, with D possibly TRBD2 on 6 matching bases. This CDR3 is built from 17 residues. Deletions cut 0 bases from V and 1 base from J, with 14 bases between. Germline V gives CDR1 SGHAT, CDR2 FQNNGV. The CDR3 loop is CASSLEVRSGGTDTQYF. DNA of the CDR3: TGTGCCAGCAGCTTAGAAGTTAGATCGGGAGGCACAGATACGCAGTATTTT.